Below, 18 T cell receptor beta chains from the same sample are listed, as sequenced in a study of T cell changes during pregnancy in multiple sclerosis. Assay: immunoSEQ multiplex PCR; the TCRdb copy retains only in-frame clones and omits some. The sample includes approximately 53,000 clones, 80% to 95% of them seen just once. The sample in question was CD4+ T cells from peripheral blood mononuclear cells, obtained in the third trimester of pregnancy. The receptors originated from a female donor with multiple sclerosis, enrolled in a pregnancy study.

The chain joins TRBV6-5 to TRBJ1-6; no firm D call. The V and J ends lost 2 bases and 5 bases respectively, with 10 bases between them. Germline CDR1 MNHEY, CDR2 SVGAGI. This CDR3 has 15 amino acids. In DNA form, the CDR3 reads TGTGCCAGCAGTTACGCTACAGCAGATAATTCACCCCTCCACTTT. It codes for CASSYATADNSPLHF.

The rearrangement uses TRBV7-9 and TRBJ1-1, with D uncertain. The CDR3 runs 14 residues. Trimming shortened V by 5 bases and J by 1 base, and 11 bases separated the two germline ends. CDR1 is SEHNR and CDR2 is FQNEAQ in the germline V gene (reference sequence). CDR3 DNA sequence: TGTGCCAGCAGCAACTGGGGAGGGAACACTGAAGCTTTCTTT. Amino acids: CASSNWGGNTEAFF. The full variable domain, in which reference TRBV7-9 and TRBJ1-1 provide the parts outside the CDR3, is DTGVSQNPRHKITKRGQNVTFRCDPISEHNRLYWYRQTLGQGPEFLTYFQNEAQLEKSRLLSDRFSAERPKGSFSTLEIQRTEQGDSAMYLCASSNWGGNTEAFFGQGTRLTVV.

The V call is TRBV7-6, the J call TRBJ2-5; 10 bases line up with TRBD1. The CDR3 covers 14 residues. The V gene's germline CDR1 is SGHVS and CDR2 FNYEAQ. V was clipped by 5 bases and J by 4 bases; unmatched bases: 4. The chain's CDR3 is CASSRDRGRETQYF. In nucleotides, the CDR3 is TGTGCCAGCAGCCGGGACAGGGGTAGAGAGACCCAGTACTTC.

The genes are TRBV6-1 and TRBJ2-3; TRBD2 might be the D (6 bases). CDR1 MNHNS and CDR2 SASEGT come from the germline V gene. The CDR3 has 13 residues. The V gene lost 6 bases and the J gene lost 6 bases, with 13 bases spanning the gap. Here the CDR3 reads CASRRQGGDTQYF. The CDR3 DNA is TGTGCCAGCAGACGGCAGGGAGGCGATACGCAGTATTTT.

This clone was observed once. The V gene is TRBV5-3, the J gene TRBJ1-1; tentative D call: TRBD1 (6 bases). TRBV5-3 is an ORF for which the function is uncertain. V was trimmed by 1 base and J by 0 bases, leaving 19 bases between them. The CDR3 runs to 18 residues. The CDR3 nucleotides read TGTGCCAGAAGCTTGCCGCCCGGGGGGCAGGGTATGAACACTGAAGCTTTCTTT. Its protein product is CARSLPPGGQGMNTEAFF.

V is TRBV6-1 and J is TRBJ1-2, with D hard to call. Germline V gene sequence: CDR1 MNHNS, CDR2 SASEGT. V gave up 1 base and J gave up 4 bases, with 13 bases separating them. This CDR3 spans 15 amino acids. The CDR3 nucleotides are TGTGCCAGCAGTGAAGAGGTGACTTTGGTCTATGGCTACACCTTC. Translated: CASSEEVTLVYGYTF.

The chain employs TRBV9 and TRBJ2-3; 8 bases align to TRBD1. There are 17 residues in the CDR3. Germline CDR1 reads SGDLS; CDR2 reads YYNGEE. The V segment lost 0 bases and the J segment 5 bases; nucleotides outside the gene matches: 11. The CDR3 coding sequence is TGTGCCAGCAGCGTAGACACCCCACAGGGGGTTAAAGATACGCAGTATTTT. This sequence encodes CASSVDTPQGVKDTQYF.

The CDR3 bases are TGCGCCAGCACCCCCACAACCGCGGGACGGATTAATTCACCCCTCCACTTT. This sequence encodes CASTPTTAGRINSPLHF. The chain joins TRBV4-1 to TRBJ1-6; tentative D call: TRBD1 (5 bases). This CDR3 region has 17 residues. Germline V gene sequence: CDR1 MGHRA, CDR2 YSYEKL. Trimming took 7 bases from V and 6 from J, leaving 22 bases between them.

CDR3 sequence (DNA): TGTGCCAGCAGCCTCCGAGGGGGACAGCAGACCCAGTACTTC. Its protein product is CASSLRGGQQTQYF. The rearrangement links TRBV7-2 to TRBJ2-5, with 7 bases matching TRBD1. Germline V gives CDR1 SGHTA, CDR2 FQGNSA. The CDR3 loop spans 14 amino acids. The junction had 9 bases not matched to a gene; V was cut back by 5 bases and J by 6 bases. The full variable domain, completed using reference TRBV7-2 and TRBJ2-5, is GAGVSQSPSNKVTEKGKDVELRCDPISGHTALYWYRQSLGQGLEFLIYFQGNSAPDKSGLPSDRFSAERTGGSVSTLTIQRTQQEDSAVYLCASSLRGGQQTQYFGPGTRLLVL.

The J gene is TRBJ1-1, the V gene TRBV29-1; D remains ambiguous. The V and J ends lost 6 bases and 5 bases respectively, with 7 bases between them. Germline V gives CDR1 SQVTM, CDR2 ANQGSEA. The CDR3 length is 10 residues. This CDR3 reads CSVLETEAFF. Here the CDR3 DNA reads TGCAGCGTCTTAGAAACTGAAGCTTTCTTT.

The chain has TRBV2 and TRBJ2-2, with D unclear. Trimming removed 4 bases from V and 5 bases from J, with 14 bases in between. The CDR3 spans 15 residues. In germline, CDR1 is SNHLY, CDR2 FYNNEI. CDR3 loop: CASSGDALRTGELFF. CDR3 in DNA: TGTGCCAGCAGTGGAGACGCTTTGAGGACCGGGGAGCTGTTTTTT.

The V call is TRBV6-6, the J call TRBJ1-1; TRBD1 aligns across 7 bases. The CDR3 covers 16 residues. With 8 bases clipped from V and 2 bases from J, the junction kept 14 bases outside the gene matches. The germline gives CDR1 MNHNY, CDR2 SVGAGI (reference sequence). DNA for the CDR3: TGTGCCAGCGGACCCGGGACAGCAAAGACTAACACTGAAGCTTTCTTT. Its translation: CASGPGTAKTNTEAFF.

The gene calls are TRBV7-2 and TRBJ2-3; TRBD2 matches 7 bases. The CDR3 totals 13 residues. Germline CDR1 SGHTA, CDR2 FQGNSA. V shed 4 bases, J shed 6 bases, and the junction held 4 bases outside the gene matches. CDR3 nucleotide sequence: TGTGCCAGCAGCTACGGGGGGTCGGATACGCAGTATTTT. Amino acids: CASSYGGSDTQYF.

The gene calls are TRBV19 and TRBJ2-7; 8 positions match TRBD1. Germline V gene sequence: CDR1 LNHDA, CDR2 SQIVND (reference sequence). This CDR3 spans 12 amino acids. Trimming removed 5 bases from V and 5 bases from J; junction bases left unmatched: 2. The chain's CDR3 is CASSDRGHEQYF. The CDR3 nucleotides read TGTGCCAGTAGTGACAGGGGCCACGAGCAGTACTTC.

The chain has TRBV6-5 and TRBJ1-5, with D possibly matching TRBD1 (6 bases). V was clipped by 5 bases and J by 3 bases, with 14 bases between them. The CDR3 covers 15 residues. Germline V CDR1 and CDR2: MNHEY, SVGAGI. CDR3 nucleotide sequence: TGTGCCAGCAGTACCGACAGGAAAATCAATCAGCCCCAGCATTTT. Its protein product is CASSTDRKINQPQHF.

This clone has only one observation. The chain joins TRBV7-2 to TRBJ2-5, with D possibly being TRBD2 (6 bases). In germline, CDR1 is SGHTA, CDR2 FQGNSA. V dropped 5 bases and J dropped 4 bases, with 14 bases sitting between them. The CDR3 spans 14 residues. CDR3 region: CASSVQVGGETQYF. CDR3 coding DNA: TGTGCCAGCAGCGTCCAGGTGGGGGGAGAGACCCAGTACTTC.

This chain connects TRBV30 to TRBJ1-2; TRBD1 aligns across 8 bases. The CDR3 has 17 amino acids. V lost 0 bases, J lost 0 bases, and 9 bases stayed unmatched. Per germline, CDR1 GTSNPN and CDR2 SVGIG (reference sequence). CDR3 protein: CAWSVIGQGRANYGYTF. CDR3 in DNA: TGTGCCTGGAGTGTCATTGGACAGGGCCGTGCTAACTATGGCTACACCTTC.

This clone was recorded once. The V gene is TRBV5-1, the J gene TRBJ2-7, with TRBD1 identical over 11 bases. CDR3 size: 17 residues. Germline V gives CDR1 SGHRS, CDR2 YFSETQ. V dropped 5 bases and J dropped 0; count of bases not matched to a gene: 10. The CDR3 DNA reads TGCGCCAGCAGAACATGGACAGGGGGCATAATCTCCTACGAGCAGTACTTC. It codes for CASRTWTGGIISYEQYF.